Listed below are T cell receptor beta chains from one sample, sequenced in a study of cytomegalovirus exposure and HLA in healthy donors. The repertoire was sequenced with immunoSEQ multiplex PCR; TCRdb's copy has only in-frame clones and lacks some. The data contain around 54,000 clones, 80% of them seen just once; the ten biggest clones take up roughly 8%. Specimen: PBMCs. The source of these receptors is a man aged 25 to 40 in good health and CMV-seropositive. The CDR3 runs from the conserved cysteine through the conserved F or W. A D gene is named only where the DNA matches it firmly. Size values are once, few and many counts, or a class for expanded clones, and some rows have none.

J	D	V	size	CDR3	DNA
TRBJ2-1	-	TRBV7-2	-	CASSSRVGEQFF	TGTGCCAGCAGCTCCCGGGTCGGCGAGCAGTTCTTC
TRBJ2-3	-	TRBV5-4	-	CASSLGAGPSTDTQYF	TGTGCCAGCAGCTTGGGGGCGGGACCGAGCACAGATACGCAGTATTTT
TRBJ2-7	-	TRBV19	-	CASSKNYAYEQYF	TGTGCCAGTAGTAAGAACTACGCCTACGAGCAGTACTTC
TRBJ1-1	TRBD1	TRBV6-5	-	CASSRQGALAEAFF	TGTGCCAGCAGTAGACAGGGGGCGTTGGCTGAAGCTTTCTTT
TRBJ2-1	TRBD1	TRBV6-6	-	CASARGLTNEQFF	TGTGCCAGCGCCAGGGGGCTTACTAATGAGCAGTTCTTC
TRBJ2-7	-	TRBV6-1	-	CASTKELAYEQYF	TGTGCCAGCACTAAGGAACTAGCCTACGAGCAGTACTTC
TRBJ1-2	TRBD1	TRBV29-1	-	CSVENRDRDNYGYTF	TGCAGCGTTGAAAACCGGGACAGGGATAACTATGGCTACACCTTC
TRBJ2-5	TRBD2	TRBV18	once	CASSPPVLTSGGFQETQYF	TGTGCCAGCTCACCACCGGTTTTAACTAGCGGGGGATTTCAAGAGACCCAGTACTTC
TRBJ1-1	-	TRBV13	few	CASSYVETGPTEAFF	TGTGCCAGCAGTTACGTAGAAACAGGGCCCACTGAAGCTTTCTTT
TRBJ1-2	TRBD1	TRBV2	-	CASSRGPRGYTF	TGTGCCAGCAGCAGGGGGCCACGGGGCTACACCTTC
TRBJ1-2	TRBD1	TRBV7-6	-	CASEALFGSDWRDSKENYGYTF	TGTGCCAGCGAAGCTTTGTTCGGCTCGGATTGGCGGGACAGCAAGGAAAACTATGGCTACACCTTC
TRBJ1-2	-	TRBV11-2	-	CASSFGVRSGYTF	TGTGCCAGCAGTTTCGGGGTGAGGTCTGGCTACACCTTC
TRBJ2-2	-	TRBV9	-	CASSPSGIGELFF	TGTGCCAGCAGCCCCTCCGGGATCGGGGAGCTGTTTTTT
TRBJ1-3	-	TRBV6-5	-	CASSGGNTIYF	TGTGCCAGCAGCGGGGGAAACACCATATATTTT
TRBJ1-3	-	TRBV6-4	-	CASSVAAGSGNTIYF	TGTGCCAGCAGTGTCGCCGCCGGCTCTGGAAACACCATATATTTT
TRBJ1-1	TRBD1	TRBV6-6	few	CASRGGAGGMNTEAFF	TGTGCCAGCAGAGGAGGGGCAGGGGGCATGAACACTGAAGCTTTCTTT
TRBJ2-2	TRBD2	TRBV6-6	-	CASSFGGAGGTGELFF	TGTGCCAGCAGTTTTGGGGGAGCGGGGGGGACAGGGGAGCTGTTTTTT
TRBJ1-4	-	TRBV5-6	few	CASSLGAGVGEKLFF	TGTGCCAGCAGCTTGGGGGCAGGGGTCGGTGAAAAACTGTTTTTT
TRBJ2-7	TRBD1	TRBV28	-	CASSLGNVLGAGQGRHEQYF	TGTGCCAGCAGTTTAGGGAACGTGCTTGGGGCGGGACAGGGGCGCCACGAGCAGTACTTC
TRBJ2-2	TRBD1	TRBV9	-	CASREDRGGTGELFF	TGTGCCAGCAGGGAGGACAGGGGAGGCACCGGGGAGCTGTTTTTT
TRBJ2-3	-	TRBV7-2	-	CASSLGQITDTQYF	TGTGCCAGCAGCTTAGGACAGATCACAGATACGCAGTATTTT
TRBJ1-6	-	TRBV5-6	-	CASSADRGSYNSPLHF	TGTGCCAGCAGCGCCGACCGAGGCTCCTATAATTCACCCCTCCACTTT
TRBJ1-4	-	TRBV9	-	CASSPHTLQGLFF	TGTGCCAGCAGCCCGCACACCCTCCAGGGTCTGTTTTTT
TRBJ1-6	TRBD1	TRBV30	-	CAWSDGQGPSPLHF	TGTGCCTGGAGCGATGGACAGGGGCCTTCACCCCTCCACTTT
TRBJ2-7	-	TRBV7-8	-	CASSVSHEQYF	TGTGCCAGCAGCGTTAGCCACGAGCAGTACTTC
TRBJ2-3	-	TRBV19	once	CASSIAGSSYSTDTQYF	TGTGCCAGTAGTATAGCGGGGAGTTCGTATAGCACAGATACGCAGTATTTT
TRBJ1-4	TRBD1	TRBV6-1	-	CASSEAQGANEKLFF	TGTGCCAGCAGTGAAGCACAGGGGGCGAATGAAAAACTGTTTTTT
TRBJ2-5	-	TRBV6-1	-	CASRDKGTQYF	TGTGCCAGCCGGGACAAAGGGACCCAGTACTTC
TRBJ2-1	-	TRBV6-4	-	CASRKDSSYNEQFF	TGTGCCAGCAGGAAGGACAGCTCCTACAATGAGCAGTTCTTC
TRBJ2-7	TRBD2	TRBV4-1	few	CASSQEASGGAVEQYF	TGCGCCAGCAGCCAAGAGGCTAGCGGGGGGGCAGTCGAGCAGTACTTC
TRBJ2-7	TRBD2	TRBV4-2	-	CASSLGLASIEQYF	TGTGCCAGCAGCCTGGGACTAGCGTCCATCGAGCAGTACTTC
TRBJ2-1	-	TRBV29-1	-	CSVEGADFSYNEQFF	TGCAGCGTTGAAGGGGCGGACTTCTCCTACAATGAGCAGTTCTTC
TRBJ2-7	TRBD2	TRBV2	-	CARSRGGSYEQYF	TGTGCCAGATCCCGGGGGGGTTCCTACGAGCAGTACTTC